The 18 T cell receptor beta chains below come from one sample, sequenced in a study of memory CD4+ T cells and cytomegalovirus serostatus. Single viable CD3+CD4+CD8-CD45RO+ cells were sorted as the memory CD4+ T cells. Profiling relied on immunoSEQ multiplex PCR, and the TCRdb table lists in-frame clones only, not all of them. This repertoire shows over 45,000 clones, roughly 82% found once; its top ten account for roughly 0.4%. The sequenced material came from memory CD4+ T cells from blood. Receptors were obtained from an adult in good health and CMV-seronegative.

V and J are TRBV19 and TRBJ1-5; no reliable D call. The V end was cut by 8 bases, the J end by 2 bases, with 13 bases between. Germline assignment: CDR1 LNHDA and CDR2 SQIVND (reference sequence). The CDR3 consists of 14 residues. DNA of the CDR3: TGTGCCAGTTGGGAAGGGCGAGGCAATCAGCCCCAGCATTTT. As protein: CASWEGRGNQPQHF.

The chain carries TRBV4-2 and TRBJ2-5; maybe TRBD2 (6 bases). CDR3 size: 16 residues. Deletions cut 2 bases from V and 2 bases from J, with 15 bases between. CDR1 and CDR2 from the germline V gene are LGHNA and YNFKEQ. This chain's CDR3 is CASSQPASGRQETQYF. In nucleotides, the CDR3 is TGTGCCAGCAGCCAACCCGCCAGCGGGCGGCAAGAGACCCAGTACTTC.

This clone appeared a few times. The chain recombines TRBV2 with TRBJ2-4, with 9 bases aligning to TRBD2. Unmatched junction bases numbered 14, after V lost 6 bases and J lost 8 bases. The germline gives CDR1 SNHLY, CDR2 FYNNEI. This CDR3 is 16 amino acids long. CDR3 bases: TGTGCCAGCAGGACTAGCGGAAACACCTTCGGGGACATTCAGTACTTC. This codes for CASRTSGNTFGDIQYF.

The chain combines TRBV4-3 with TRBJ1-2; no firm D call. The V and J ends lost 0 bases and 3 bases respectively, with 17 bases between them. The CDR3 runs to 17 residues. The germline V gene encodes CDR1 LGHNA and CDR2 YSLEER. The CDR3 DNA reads TGCGCCAGCAGCCAAGATCTTAGACCACTGCGCGACTATGGCTACACCTTC. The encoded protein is CASSQDLRPLRDYGYTF.

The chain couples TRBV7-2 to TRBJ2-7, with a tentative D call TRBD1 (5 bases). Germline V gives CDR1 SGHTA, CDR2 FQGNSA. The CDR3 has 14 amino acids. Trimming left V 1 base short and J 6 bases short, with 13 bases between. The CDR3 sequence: CASSLVDRGGEQYF. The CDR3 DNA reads TGTGCCAGCAGCTTAGTAGACAGAGGCGGCGAGCAGTACTTC.

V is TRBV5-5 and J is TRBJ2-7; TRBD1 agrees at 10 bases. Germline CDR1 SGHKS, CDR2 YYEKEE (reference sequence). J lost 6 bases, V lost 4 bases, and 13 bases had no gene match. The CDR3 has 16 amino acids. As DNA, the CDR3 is TGTGCCAGCAGCACAGGACAGGGGGAACGGACGGGCGAGCAGTACTTC. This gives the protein CASSTGQGERTGEQYF.

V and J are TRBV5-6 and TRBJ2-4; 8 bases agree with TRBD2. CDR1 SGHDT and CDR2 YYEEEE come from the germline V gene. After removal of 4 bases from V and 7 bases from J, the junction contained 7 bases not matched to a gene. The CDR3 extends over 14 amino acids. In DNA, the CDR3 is TGTGCCAGCAGCCAGAGCGGGGGCGGGAACATTCAGTACTTC. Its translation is CASSQSGGGNIQYF.

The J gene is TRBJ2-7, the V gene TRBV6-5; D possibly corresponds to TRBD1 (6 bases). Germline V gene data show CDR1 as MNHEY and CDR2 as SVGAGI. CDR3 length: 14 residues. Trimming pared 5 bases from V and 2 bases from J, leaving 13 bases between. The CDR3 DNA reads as TGTGCCAGCAGTGCCGGACAGTTAGCCTACGAGCAGTACTTC. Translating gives CASSAGQLAYEQYF.

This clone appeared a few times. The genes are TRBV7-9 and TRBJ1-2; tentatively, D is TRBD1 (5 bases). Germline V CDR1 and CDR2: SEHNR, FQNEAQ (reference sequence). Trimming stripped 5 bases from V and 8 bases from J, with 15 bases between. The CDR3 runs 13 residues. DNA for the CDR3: TGTGCCAGCAGCCCGGACACACGCACGGGCTACACCTTC. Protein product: CASSPDTRTGYTF.

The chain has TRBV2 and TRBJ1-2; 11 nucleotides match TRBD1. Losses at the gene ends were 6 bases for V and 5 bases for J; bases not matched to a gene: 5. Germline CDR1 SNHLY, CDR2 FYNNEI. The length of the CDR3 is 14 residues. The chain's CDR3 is CASSAGQGAYGYTF. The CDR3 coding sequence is TGTGCCAGCAGCGCTGGACAGGGGGCGTATGGCTACACCTTC.

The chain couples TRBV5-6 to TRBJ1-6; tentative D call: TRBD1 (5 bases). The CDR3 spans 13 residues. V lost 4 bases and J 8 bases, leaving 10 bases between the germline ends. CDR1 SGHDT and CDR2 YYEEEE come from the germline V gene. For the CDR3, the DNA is TGTGCCAGCAGCCCGCGGGGGGATTCACCCCTCCACTTT. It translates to CASSPRGDSPLHF.

In nucleotides, the CDR3 is TGTGCCAGCAGTTACTCGAACACGGGATCGAGTTATGGCTACACCTTC. The encoded protein is CASSYSNTGSSYGYTF. V gene TRBV6-5 combines with J gene TRBJ1-2, with D unclear. CDR3 length: 16 residues. The germline gives CDR1 MNHEY, CDR2 SVGAGI. V was cut by 0 bases and J by 5 bases, with 16 bases left in between.

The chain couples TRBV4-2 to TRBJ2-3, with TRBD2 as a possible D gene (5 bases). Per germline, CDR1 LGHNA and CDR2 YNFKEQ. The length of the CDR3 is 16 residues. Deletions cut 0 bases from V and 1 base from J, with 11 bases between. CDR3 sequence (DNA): TGTGCCAGCAGCCAAGAACTTACGAGGGGCACAGATACGCAGTATTTT. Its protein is CASSQELTRGTDTQYF.

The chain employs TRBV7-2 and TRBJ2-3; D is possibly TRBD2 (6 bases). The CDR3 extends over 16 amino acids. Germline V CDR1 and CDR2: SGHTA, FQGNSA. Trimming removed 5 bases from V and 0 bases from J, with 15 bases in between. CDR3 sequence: CASSLRGSGSTDTQYF. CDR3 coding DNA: TGTGCCAGCAGCCTGCGGGGTAGCGGTAGCACAGATACGCAGTATTTT.

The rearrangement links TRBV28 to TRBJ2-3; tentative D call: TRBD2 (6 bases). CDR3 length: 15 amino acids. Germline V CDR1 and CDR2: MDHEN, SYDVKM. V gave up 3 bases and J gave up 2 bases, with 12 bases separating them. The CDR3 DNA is TGTGCCAGCAGTTTGGGCGCGGGGTACACAGATACGCAGTATTTT. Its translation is CASSLGAGYTDTQYF. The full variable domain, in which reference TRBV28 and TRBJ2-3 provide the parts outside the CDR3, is DVKVTQSSRYLVKRTGEKVFLECVQDMDHENMFWYRQDPGLGLRLIYFSYDVKMKEKGDIPEGYSVSREKKERFSLILESASTNQTSMYLCASSLGAGYTDTQYFGPGTRLTVL.

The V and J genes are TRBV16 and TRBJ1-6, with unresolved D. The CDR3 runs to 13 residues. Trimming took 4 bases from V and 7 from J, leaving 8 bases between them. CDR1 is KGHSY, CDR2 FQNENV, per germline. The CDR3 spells CASSPIYNSPLHF. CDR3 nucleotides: TGTGCCAGCAGCCCGATTTACAATTCACCCCTCCACTTT. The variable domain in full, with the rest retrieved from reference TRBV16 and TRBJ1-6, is GEEVAQTPKHLVRGEGQKAKLYCAPIKGHSYVFWYQQVLKNEFKFLISFQNENVFDETGMPKERFSAKCLPNSPCSLEIQATKLEDSAVYFCASSPIYNSPLHFGNGTRLTVT.

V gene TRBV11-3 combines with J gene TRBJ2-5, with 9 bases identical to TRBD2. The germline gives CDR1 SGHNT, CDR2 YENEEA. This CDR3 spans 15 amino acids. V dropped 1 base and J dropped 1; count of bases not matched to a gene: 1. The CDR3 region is CASSLGRGGQETQYF. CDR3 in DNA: TGTGCCAGCAGCTTAGGGCGGGGGGGCCAAGAGACCCAGTACTTC.

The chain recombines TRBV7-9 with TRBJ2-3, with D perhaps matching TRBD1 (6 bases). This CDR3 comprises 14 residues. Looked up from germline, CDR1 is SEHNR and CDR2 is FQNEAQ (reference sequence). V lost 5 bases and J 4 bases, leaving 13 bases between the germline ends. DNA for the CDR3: TGTGCCAGCAGCCCCGGACAGATTTCAGATACGCAGTATTTT. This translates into CASSPGQISDTQYF.